This T cell receptor beta chain was identified in a study of cytomegalovirus exposure and HLA in healthy donors. Study background: As released early, the data held about 85 million unique TCRs from HLA-typed donors. Notes on the study in general: It emerged from a later analysis that several of the most significant clusters appeared to be linked to common viral pathogens. What TCR beta sequences reportedly achieved was accurate prediction of HLA-A and HLA-B alleles in most subjects. In an earlier analysis, productive rearrangement rates for most beta V segments clustered near 87% or 30%.

Turning to this clone: Its cognate antigen is unknown.

The PCR used 60 Vbeta and 13 Jbeta primers. The table came from immunoSEQ multiplex PCR; TCRdb's copy has only in-frame clones and leaves some out. The sample holds over 110,000 clones; 65% to 85% are singletons and the top ten take around 2.6%. The CDR3 totals 13 residues. CDR1 is MNHEY and CDR2 is SMNVEV in the germline V gene (reference sequence). After removal of 7 bases from V and 0 bases from J, the junction contained 2 bases not matched to a gene. The chain recombines TRBV27 with TRBJ1-1; 7 nucleotides align to TRBD1. This clonotype was obtained from a male donor in good health and CMV-seronegative. Sequencing was performed on PBMCs. This chain's CDR3 is CASIGTVNTEAFF. CDR3 sequence (DNA): TGTGCCAGCATAGGGACAGTGAACACTGAAGCTTTCTTT.